This TCR beta chain appears in the sequencing data of a study of T cells in Graves' hyperthyroidism and ophthalmopathy. Whole-study findings and limits: Most clonotypes expanded in the thyroid (above 0.001) were also present in blood. A model of 13 V-J features distinguished ophthalmopathy from stable hyperthyroidism.

The CDR3 totals 13 residues. Trimming shortened V by 8 bases and J by 8 bases, and 13 bases separated the two germline ends. The germline V gene has CDR1 MNHEY and CDR2 SVGEGT. Researchers amplified the TCR beta CDR3 regions from RNA transcripts. Primed by the HTBI set, a first-round RT-PCR was run on the TCR CDR3. Via MiXCR, TCRdb re-called the multiplex PCR reads, giving one row per CDR3 protein. The data show about 260,000 distinct CDR3 sequences, with around 17% seen just once and around 28% held by the top ten. Individuals with ophthalmopathy presented a Clinical Activity Score of at least 3, a NOSPECS grade of at least 4 and a duration under 3 months. Pregnant or lactating patients were excluded, as were those with uncontrolled infection or other autoimmune disease. The sample holds many counts of this clonotype. Antigen specificity is unknown.

This sequence joins TRBV6-2 or TRBV6-3 and TRBJ1-6; possibly TRBD1 for D (6 bases). This clonotype was obtained from a young woman with Graves' ophthalmopathy. The sample taken for sequencing was blood. CDR3 amino acids: CASVVRGDSPLHF. The CDR3 region has the DNA TGTGCCAGCGTCGTCAGGGGAGATTCACCCCTCCACTTT.